One sample yielded the 8 T cell receptor beta chains listed below, sequenced in a study of identical twins. A single record per CDR3 protein comes from TCRdb applying MiXCR to the 5' RACE reads. The data contain approximately 590,000 distinct CDR3 sequences, just under 10% of them seen just once; the ten biggest clones take up roughly 3.2%. The same data also contributed to another study, on yellow fever vaccine responses in identical twins.

The sequencing sample was made of PBMCs. These receptors all come from a woman aged 18-29 years in good health.

Here the CDR3 DNA reads TGCGCCAGCAGCCCCCGCTCCAACGGTGAGCAGTTCTTC. Translated, it gives CASSPRSNGEQFF. V and J are TRBV4-3 and TRBJ2-1; D is undetermined. V lost 4 bases, J lost 9 bases, and 13 bases lay in between. Germline-derived CDR1 and CDR2 are LGHNA and YSLEER. The CDR3 has 13 amino acids.

The rearrangement uses TRBV12-3 or TRBV12-4 and TRBJ2-1; D gene ambiguous. CDR3 length equals 17 residues. V lost 5 bases, J lost 0 bases, and 17 bases lay in between. CDR3: CASSPQLGTSSYNEQFF. Written as DNA, the CDR3 is TGTGCCAGCAGTCCCCAATTGGGCACGAGCTCCTACAATGAGCAGTTCTTC.

The chain recombines TRBV27 with TRBJ1-5; D gene uncertain. From germline, CDR1 is MNHEY and CDR2 SMNVEV (reference sequence). The CDR3 length is 15 residues. Trimming removed 2 bases at V and 7 bases at J, with 15 bases between. For the CDR3, the DNA is TGTGCCAGCAGTTTAAGCGAGGAACAGAGCCAGCCCCAGCATTTT. This translates into CASSLSEEQSQPQHF.

The V gene is TRBV9, the J gene TRBJ2-7; 8 nucleotides align to TRBD2. Trimming cost V 1 base and J 0 bases; bases outside gene matches: 3. The CDR3 is 15 amino acids. The germline V gene encodes CDR1 SGDLS and CDR2 YYNGEE. For the CDR3, the DNA is TGTGCCAGCAGCGTACTAGCGGGCCCCTCCTACGAGCAGTACTTC. The encoded protein is CASSVLAGPSYEQYF. The entire variable domain, with the rest obtained from reference TRBV9 and TRBJ2-7, is as follows: DSGVTQTPKHLITATGQRVTLRCSPRSGDLSVYWYQQSLDQGLQFLIQYYNGEERAKGNILERFSAQQFPDLHSELNLSSLELGDSALYFCASSVLAGPSYEQYFGPGTRLTVT.

A few counts support this clonotype. This chain joins TRBV27 and TRBJ2-7; D remains ambiguous. Germline CDR1 is MNHEY and CDR2 is SMNVEV (reference sequence). This CDR3 contains 13 residues. Trimming cost V 8 bases and J 2 bases, with 13 bases left between them. The CDR3: CASGRAQAYEQYF. CDR3 DNA sequence: TGTGCCAGCGGACGAGCACAAGCCTACGAGCAGTACTTC.

This clonotype was detected only a few times. The V and J genes are TRBV29-1 and TRBJ2-4; 9 bases map to TRBD1. The V and J ends lost 4 bases and 6 bases, in that order; junction bases with no gene match: 4. The CDR3 totals 13 residues. The germline V gene has CDR1 SQVTM and CDR2 ANQGSEA. CDR3 residues: CSVGPGQGNIQYF. The CDR3 DNA reads as TGCAGCGTTGGACCGGGACAGGGAAACATTCAGTACTTC.

The gene calls are TRBV12-3 or TRBV12-4 and TRBJ1-2, with D possibly TRBD1 on 5 matching bases. The CDR3 extends over 13 amino acids. The germline V and J ends were trimmed by 3 bases and 8 bases, with 13 bases remaining between them. The CDR3 here is CASSLAPDSGYTF. The CDR3 DNA sequence: TGTGCCAGCAGTTTGGCTCCCGACAGCGGCTACACCTTC.

In this sample, this clonotype turned up once. The chain recombines TRBV12-3 or TRBV12-4 with TRBJ1-2, with D unresolved. Trimming removed 6 bases from V and 1 base from J, with 15 bases in between. The CDR3 is 15 residues long. The CDR3: CASSQMLRLNYGYTF. CDR3 DNA sequence: TGTGCCAGCAGCCAAATGTTACGCCTTAACTATGGCTACACCTTC.